This TCR beta chain derives from a study of blood T cell repertoires in COVID-19. Study summary: Acute and convalescent COVID-19 specimens originated in the United States, Italy and Spain.

Per the original data handling: For nucleated cells, counts were estimated from reference gene primer amplification. The data were produced by immunoSEQ multiplex PCR, yet TCRdb's version contains in-frame clones alone and is incomplete. V and J calls and clone size are as listed in that table; D and trimming were resolved from the DNA. The table has 65,000 to 80,000 clones, 86% seen once. V was cut by 1 base and J by 0 bases, with 15 bases left in between. This CDR3 is built from 17 residues. From germline, CDR1 is MDHEN and CDR2 SYDVKM. The sequenced material came from peripheral blood. V and J are TRBV28 and TRBJ1-1; tentatively, D is TRBD1 (6 bases). This TCR was recovered from an elderly man in a cohort sampled during active COVID-19. CDR3: CASSLSRSGAVNTEAFF. CDR3 in DNA: TGTGCCAGCAGTTTATCCAGGTCAGGGGCGGTGAACACTGAAGCTTTCTTT.